A single TCR beta chain is shown here with its context. What it recognizes is unknown. These data come from a study of shared clonotypes between healthy human individuals. Across the study: Researchers assigned three CD4 naive, three CD4 memory, two CD8 naive and one CD8 memory plate to each donor.

Original data processing: As immunoSEQ supplied junction-only sequences (without quality scores), filtering differed. Here immunoSEQ multiplex PCR was the method, and the copy in TCRdb shows in-frame clones only, minus some. V and J calls and clone size are copied from that table; D and trimming were computed from the DNA. The sample records around 1.9 million clones, 93% being singletons. Positive CCR7 selection of CD45RO-negative cells yielded the naive CD8 cells, and terminally differentiated effector memory CD45RA+ cells were excluded. General study points: All-four-donor shared clonotypes had higher generation probabilities than non-shared clonotypes did. Sequencing depth was a factor that was expected to affect clonotype sharing among donors.

This receptor was obtained from a man aged 18 to 29 in good health. Some clones in this sample may be carry-over from other donors' samples. The material sequenced was naive CD8+ T cells from PBMCs.

The CDR3 nucleotides are TGCGCCAGCAGCCAAAGAGGGCAGAACACTGAAGCTTTCTTT. This sequence encodes CASSQRGQNTEAFF. This rearrangement joins TRBV4-1 to TRBJ1-1; no definite D call. The CDR3 length is 14 residues. V shed 2 bases and J shed 1 base, with 8 bases lying between them. Germline assignment: CDR1 MGHRA and CDR2 YSYEKL.